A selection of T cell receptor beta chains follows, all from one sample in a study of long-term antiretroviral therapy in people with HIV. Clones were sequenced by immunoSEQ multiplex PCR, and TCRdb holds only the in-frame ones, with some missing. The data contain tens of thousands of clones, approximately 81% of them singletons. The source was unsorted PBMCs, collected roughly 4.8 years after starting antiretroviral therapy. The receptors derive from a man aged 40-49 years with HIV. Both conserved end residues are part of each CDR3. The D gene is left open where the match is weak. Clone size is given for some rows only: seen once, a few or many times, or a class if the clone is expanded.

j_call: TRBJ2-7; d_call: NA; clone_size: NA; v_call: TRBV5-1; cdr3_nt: TGCGCCAGCAGCTTGTCACAGTACTACGAGCAGTACTTC; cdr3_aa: CASSLSQYYEQYF
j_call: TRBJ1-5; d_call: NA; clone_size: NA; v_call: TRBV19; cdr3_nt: TGTGCCAGTACTGATCGGAAACAGCCCCAGCATTTT; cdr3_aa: CASTDRKQPQHF
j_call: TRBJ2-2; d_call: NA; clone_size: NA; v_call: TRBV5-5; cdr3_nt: TGTGCCAGCAGCTTATTCGACACCGGGGAGCTGTTTTTT; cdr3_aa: CASSLFDTGELFF
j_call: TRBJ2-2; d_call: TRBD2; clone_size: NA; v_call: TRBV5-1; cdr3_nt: TGCGCCAGCAGCTTGACCAGCGGGGGGATCAACACCGGGGAGCTGTTTTTT; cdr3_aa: CASSLTSGGINTGELFF
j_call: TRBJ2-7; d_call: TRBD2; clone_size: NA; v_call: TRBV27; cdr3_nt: TGTGCCAGCAGTCCGGGACTACTCTACGAGCAGTACTTC; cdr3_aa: CASSPGLLYEQYF
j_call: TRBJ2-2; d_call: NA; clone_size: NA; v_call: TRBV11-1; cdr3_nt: TGTGCCAGCAGCTTAGAATCTAGATCCCACACCGGGGAGCTGTTTTTT; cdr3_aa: CASSLESRSHTGELFF
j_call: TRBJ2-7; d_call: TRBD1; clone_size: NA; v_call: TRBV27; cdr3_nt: TGTGCCAGCAGACGAACCGCCGGGACAGGTGGGGAGCAGTACTTC; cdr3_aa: CASRRTAGTGGEQYF
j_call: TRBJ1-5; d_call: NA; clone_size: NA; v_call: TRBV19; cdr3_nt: TGTGCCAGTATGGGAGGACTGGGTAGCAATCAGCCCCAGCATTTT; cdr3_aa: CASMGGLGSNQPQHF
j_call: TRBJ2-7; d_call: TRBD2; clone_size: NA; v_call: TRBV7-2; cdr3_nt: TGTGCCAGCAGGCCGAGCGGGAGACCCTACGAGCAGTACTTC; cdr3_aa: CASRPSGRPYEQYF
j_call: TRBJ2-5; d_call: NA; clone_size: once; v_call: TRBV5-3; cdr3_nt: TGTGCCAGAAGCTGTCCCGAGACCCAGTACTTC; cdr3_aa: CARSCPETQYF
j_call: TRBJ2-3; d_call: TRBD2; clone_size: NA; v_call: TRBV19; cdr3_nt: TGTGCCAGTAGCCCGGGGGGGGCTTGGACAGATACGCAGTATTTT; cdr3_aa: CASSPGGAWTDTQYF
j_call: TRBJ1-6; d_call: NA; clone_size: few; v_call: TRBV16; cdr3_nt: TGTGCCAGCAGCCCCCCGGCAGGGTTGGCTTCACCCCTCCACTTT; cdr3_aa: CASSPPAGLASPLHF
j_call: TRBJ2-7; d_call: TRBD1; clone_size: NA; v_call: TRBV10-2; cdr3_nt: TGCGCCAGCAGTGAGGTGGACAGGGGGAGGCCCTACGAGCAGTACTTC; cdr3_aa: CASSEVDRGRPYEQYF
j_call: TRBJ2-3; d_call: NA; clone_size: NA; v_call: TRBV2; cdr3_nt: TGTGCCAGCAGCTCTCAGGGCCTCACAGATACGCAGTATTTT; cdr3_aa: CASSSQGLTDTQYF
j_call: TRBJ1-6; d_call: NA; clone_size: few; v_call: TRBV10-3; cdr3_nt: TGTGCCGCGACAGAGACGGAGAATTCACCCCTCCACTTT; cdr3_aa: CAATETENSPLHF
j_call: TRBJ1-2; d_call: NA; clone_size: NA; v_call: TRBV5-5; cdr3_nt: TGTGCCAGCAGCTTGGAGGCAGGGCCAAACTATGGCTACACCTTC; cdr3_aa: CASSLEAGPNYGYTF
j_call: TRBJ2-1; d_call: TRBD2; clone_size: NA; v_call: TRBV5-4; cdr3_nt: TGTGCCAGCAGCTGGACTAGCGGGGGGGGTGAGCAGTTCTTC; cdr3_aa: CASSWTSGGGEQFF
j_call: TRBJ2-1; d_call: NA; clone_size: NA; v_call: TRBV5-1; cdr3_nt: TGCGCCAGCAGCTTGGCTTCGGGAGTTTTCCATGAGCAGTTCTTC; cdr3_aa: CASSLASGVFHEQFF
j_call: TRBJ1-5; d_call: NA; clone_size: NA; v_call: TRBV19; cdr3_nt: TGTGCCAGTAGTCGTACAGATTTGTATAGCAATCAGCCCCAGCATTTT; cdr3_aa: CASSRTDLYSNQPQHF
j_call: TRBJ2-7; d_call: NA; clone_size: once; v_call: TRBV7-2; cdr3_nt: TGTGCCAGCAGCCCCGGCGGGACAGCAACCTACGAGCAGTACTTC; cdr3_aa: CASSPGGTATYEQYF
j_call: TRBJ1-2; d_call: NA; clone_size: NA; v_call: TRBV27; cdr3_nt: TGTGCCAGCAGTCCAGGACTGACATTCTATGGCTACACCTTC; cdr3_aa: CASSPGLTFYGYTF
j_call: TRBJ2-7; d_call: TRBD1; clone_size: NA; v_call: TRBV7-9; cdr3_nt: TGTGCCAGCAGCCCCCCGACAGGGGTATCCTACGAGCAGTACTTC; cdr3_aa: CASSPPTGVSYEQYF
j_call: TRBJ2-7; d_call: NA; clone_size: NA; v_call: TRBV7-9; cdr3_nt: TGTGCCAGCAGCCCCGGACCCTCAGGTGGCGAGCAGTACTTC; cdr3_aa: CASSPGPSGGEQYF
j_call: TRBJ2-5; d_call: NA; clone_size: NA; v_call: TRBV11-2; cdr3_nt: TGTGCCAGCAGCTTGCGGCGGACCCCCACCCAAGAGACCCAGTACTTC; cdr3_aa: CASSLRRTPTQETQYF
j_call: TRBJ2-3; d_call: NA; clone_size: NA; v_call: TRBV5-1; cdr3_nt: TGCGCCAGCAGCTTGGCACAAGATACGCAGTATTTT; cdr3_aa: CASSLAQDTQYF
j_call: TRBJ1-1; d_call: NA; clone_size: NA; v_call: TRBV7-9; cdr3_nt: TGTGCCAGCAGCCCCCTTGGGAGTAACACTGAAGCTTTCTTT; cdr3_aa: CASSPLGSNTEAFF
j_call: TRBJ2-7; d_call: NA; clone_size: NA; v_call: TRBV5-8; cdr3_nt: TGTGCCAGCAGCTTACGTCAGGGGACCTCCTACGAGCAGTACTTC; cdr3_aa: CASSLRQGTSYEQYF
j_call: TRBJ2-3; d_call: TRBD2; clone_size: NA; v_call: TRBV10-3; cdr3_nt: TGTGCCATCACTAGCGGGATAAGCTCCGGCACAGATACGCAGTATTTT; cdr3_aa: CAITSGISSGTDTQYF
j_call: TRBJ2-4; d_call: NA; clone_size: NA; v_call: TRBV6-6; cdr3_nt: TGTGCCAGCAGCCGGTCCGGGACACAAAACATTCAGTACTTC; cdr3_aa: CASSRSGTQNIQYF
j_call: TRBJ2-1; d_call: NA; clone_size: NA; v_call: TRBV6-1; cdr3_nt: TGTGCCAGCGCGAAGGCTAATGAGCAGTTCTTC; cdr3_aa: CASAKANEQFF
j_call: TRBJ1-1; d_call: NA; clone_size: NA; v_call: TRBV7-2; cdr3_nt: TGTGCCAGCAGCCCCCTTCGCACTGAAGCTTTCTTT; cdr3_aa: CASSPLRTEAFF
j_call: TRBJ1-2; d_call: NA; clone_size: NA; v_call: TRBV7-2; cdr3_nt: TGTGCCAGCAGCCTACAGGAGCGCTATGGCTACACCTTC; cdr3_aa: CASSLQERYGYTF
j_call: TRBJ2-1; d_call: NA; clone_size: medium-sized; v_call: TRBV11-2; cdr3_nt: TGTGCCAGCAGCTTATTGGTTTCGGGGAATGAGCAGTTCTTC; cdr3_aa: CASSLLVSGNEQFF
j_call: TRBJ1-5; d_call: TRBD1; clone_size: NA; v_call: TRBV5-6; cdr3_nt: TGTGCCAGCAGCCATGGACAGGGGAATCAGCCCCAGCATTTT; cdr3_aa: CASSHGQGNQPQHF
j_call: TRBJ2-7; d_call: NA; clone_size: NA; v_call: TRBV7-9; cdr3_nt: TGTGCCAGCAGCCCCCTCTACGAGCAGTACTTC; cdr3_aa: CASSPLYEQYF
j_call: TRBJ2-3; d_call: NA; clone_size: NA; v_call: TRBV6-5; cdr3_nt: TGTGCCAGCAGTTACTACGAGGGAGTCACAGATACGCAGTATTTT; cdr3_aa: CASSYYEGVTDTQYF
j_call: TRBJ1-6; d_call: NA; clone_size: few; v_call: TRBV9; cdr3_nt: TGTGCCAGCAGCCCGGGGGGCGGCAATTCACCCCTCCACTTT; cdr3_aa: CASSPGGGNSPLHF
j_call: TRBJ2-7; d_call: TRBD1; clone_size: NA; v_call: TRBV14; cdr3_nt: TGTGCCAGCAGCCCTCGCTCGGGGACAGGGCTCTACGAGCAGTACTTC; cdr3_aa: CASSPRSGTGLYEQYF
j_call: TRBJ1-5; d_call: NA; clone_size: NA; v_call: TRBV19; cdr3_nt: TGTGCCAGTAGTCCCGGGACGTCGAGCAATCAGCCCCAGCATTTT; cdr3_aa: CASSPGTSSNQPQHF
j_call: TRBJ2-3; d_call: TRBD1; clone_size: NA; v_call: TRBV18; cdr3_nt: TGTGCCAGCGCTCCGGGACAGGCTTTTATAACGCAGTATTTT; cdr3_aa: CASAPGQAFITQYF
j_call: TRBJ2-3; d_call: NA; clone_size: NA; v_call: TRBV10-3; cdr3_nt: TGTGCCATCAAGGCGGCGTTTACTGATACGCAGTATTTT; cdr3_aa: CAIKAAFTDTQYF
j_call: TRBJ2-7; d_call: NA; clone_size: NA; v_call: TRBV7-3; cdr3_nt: TGTGCCAGCAGCTTAATTGGGGGGGGCATCTACGAGCAGTACTTC; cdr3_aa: CASSLIGGGIYEQYF
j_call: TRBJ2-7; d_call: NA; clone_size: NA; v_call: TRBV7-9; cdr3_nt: TGTGCCAGCAGACACCCCCTGAAGGGGGTTGGCGAGCAGTACTTC; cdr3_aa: CASRHPLKGVGEQYF
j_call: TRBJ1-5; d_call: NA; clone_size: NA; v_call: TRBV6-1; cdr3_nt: TGTGCCAGCAGTGAGGGTACCCGGTTGGCCCAGCATTTT; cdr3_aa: CASSEGTRLAQHF
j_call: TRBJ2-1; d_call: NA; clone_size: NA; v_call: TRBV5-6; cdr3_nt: TGTGCCAGCAGCTTGGTGGGGGGTCTCTCCTACAATGAGCAGTTCTTC; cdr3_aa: CASSLVGGLSYNEQFF
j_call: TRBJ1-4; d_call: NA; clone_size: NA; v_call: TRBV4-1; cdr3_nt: TGCGCCAGCAGCCAAGTTGACAGAACTAATGAAAAACTGTTTTTT; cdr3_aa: CASSQVDRTNEKLFF
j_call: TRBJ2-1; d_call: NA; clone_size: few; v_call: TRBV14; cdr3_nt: TGTGCCAGCAGCCGCAATTACCGACGGGGAGTTGACAATGAGCAGTTCTTC; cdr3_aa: CASSRNYRRGVDNEQFF
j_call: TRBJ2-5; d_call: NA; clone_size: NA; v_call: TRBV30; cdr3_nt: TGTGCCTGGAGACCCCTAGCCGGGTTTGGAGAGACCCAGTACTTC; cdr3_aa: CAWRPLAGFGETQYF
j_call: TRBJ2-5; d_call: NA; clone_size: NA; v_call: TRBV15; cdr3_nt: TGTGCCACCAGCCCCAACAGGGTCGGAGTAAAGGAGACCCAGTACTTC; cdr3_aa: CATSPNRVGVKETQYF
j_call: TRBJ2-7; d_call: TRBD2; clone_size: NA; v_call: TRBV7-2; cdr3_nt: TGTGCCAGCAGCCCCCGAGGAGCGGGAGATAGAGGGGAGCAGTACTTC; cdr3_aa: CASSPRGAGDRGEQYF
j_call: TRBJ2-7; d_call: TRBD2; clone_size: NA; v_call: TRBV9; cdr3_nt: TGTGCCAGCAGCGTAGCGGCGGGAGGCCCCTACGAGCAGTACTTC; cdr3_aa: CASSVAAGGPYEQYF
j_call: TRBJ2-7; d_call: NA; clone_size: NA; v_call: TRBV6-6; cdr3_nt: TGTGCCAGCATAGGGGGGCCCTACGAGCAGTACTTC; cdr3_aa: CASIGGPYEQYF
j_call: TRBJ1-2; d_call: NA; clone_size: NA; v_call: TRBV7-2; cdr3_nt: TGTGCCAGCAGCGGAAGGGGAAACTATGGCTACACCTTC; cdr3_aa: CASSGRGNYGYTF
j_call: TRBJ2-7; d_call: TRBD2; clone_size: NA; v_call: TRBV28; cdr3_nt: TGTGCCAGCAGTTTCCCCCTGTGGGGGGGAGAGTCCCACGAGCAGTACTTC; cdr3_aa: CASSFPLWGGESHEQYF
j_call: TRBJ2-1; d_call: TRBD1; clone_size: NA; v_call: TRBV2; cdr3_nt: TGTGCCAGCACAGGGGGAAATGAGCAGTTCTTC; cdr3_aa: CASTGGNEQFF
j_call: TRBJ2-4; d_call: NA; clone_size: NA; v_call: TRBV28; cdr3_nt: TGTGCCAGCAGCCGAGTAGCCAAAAACATTCAGTACTTC; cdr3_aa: CASSRVAKNIQYF
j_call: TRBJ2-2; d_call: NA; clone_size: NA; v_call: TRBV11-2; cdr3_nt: TGTGCCAGCAGCCCAAGGACGGGGAGCACCGGGGAGCTGTTTTTT; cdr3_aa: CASSPRTGSTGELFF